The 30 T cell receptor beta chains reported below all come from one sample, sequenced in a study of T cells in Graves' hyperthyroidism and ophthalmopathy. Amplification targeted TCR beta CDR3 regions from RNA transcripts. Carried out on the TCR CDR3, a first-round RT-PCR used the HTBI primer set. TCRdb reprocessed the multiplex PCR reads via MiXCR and lists one record per CDR3 protein. The sample comprises around 400,000 distinct CDR3 sequences, about 15% of which are singletons, and about 27% rests with the top ten. Sequencing input: blood. These receptors all stem from a young woman with Graves' hyperthyroidism that later progressed to Graves' ophthalmopathy.

This clonotype was seen many times. This chain joins TRBV29-1 and TRBJ2-5, with no clear D. CDR3 size: 13 residues. Trimming left V 4 bases short and J 0 bases short, with 9 bases between. Germline-derived CDR1 and CDR2 are SQVTM and ANQGSEA. The CDR3 region has the DNA TGCAGCGTTGTTACGACCTACCAAGAGACCCAGTACTTC. This sequence encodes CSVVTTYQETQYF.

This clonotype was picked up many times. V and J are TRBV28 and TRBJ2-1; perhaps D is TRBD1 or TRBD2 (5 bases each). Germline loops: CDR1 MDHEN, CDR2 SYDVKM. V lost 8 bases to trimming and J lost 6 bases, with 23 bases between them. This CDR3 is built from 16 residues. The CDR3 spells CASANWDWGTANEQFF. The CDR3 region has the DNA TGTGCCAGCGCAAATTGGGATTGGGGGACGGCCAATGAGCAGTTCTTC.

This clonotype was recorded a few times. The rearrangement uses TRBV2 and TRBJ2-5, with TRBD2 matching over 10 bases. The CDR3 spans 14 residues. Germline CDR1 and CDR2: SNHLY and FYNNEI. The V gene end was trimmed by 8 bases and the J gene end by 4 bases; junction bases not matched to a gene: 7. The chain's CDR3 is CASSGLAGVETQYF. DNA for the CDR3: TGTGCCAGCTCCGGGCTAGCGGGAGTAGAGACCCAGTACTTC.

V is TRBV5-4 and J is TRBJ1-4; no definite D call. This CDR3 has 14 amino acids. CDR1 is SGHNT, CDR2 YYREEE, per germline (reference sequence). V lost 3 bases, J lost 8 bases, and 14 bases lay in between. The CDR3: CASSSDTDEEKLFF. CDR3 sequence (DNA): TGTGCCAGCAGCTCAGACACGGACGAGGAAAAACTGTTTTTT.

This clonotype was seen a handful of times. The V and J genes are TRBV7-9 and TRBJ2-1; 7 positions match TRBD2. The CDR3 length is 12 residues. After removal of 10 bases from V and 1 base from J, the junction contained 1 base not matched to a gene. Germline CDR1 reads SEHNR; CDR2 reads FQNEAQ (reference sequence). The CDR3 coding sequence is TGTGCCACCGGGGGGTCCTACAATGAGCAGTTCTTC. It specifies CATGGSYNEQFF.

Concerning this clonotype: A much larger clone lies a single base off, so this may be a read error. This chain links TRBV11-2 with TRBJ2-1; no firm D call. CDR3 length: 14 amino acids. The germline CDR1 and CDR2 sequences are SGHAT and FQNNGV. The CDR3 bases are TGTGCCAGCAGCTTAGATTTCGGCGCCGGTGAGCACTTCTTC. Its translation is CASSLDFGAGEHFF.

This clonotype was picked up many times. The chain uses TRBV28 and TRBJ1-5, with D uncertain. The CDR3 spans 13 residues. Trimming left V 4 bases short and J 1 base short, with 5 bases between. Germline V gene lookup returns CDR1 MDHEN and CDR2 SYDVKM. The CDR3 coding sequence is TGTGCCAGCAGTTGGGTCAGCAATCAGCCCCAGCATTTT. Amino acid sequence: CASSWVSNQPQHF.

This clonotype was found a few times. The genes are TRBV9 and TRBJ1-2; a weak D match, TRBD1 (6 bases). The V end lost 2 bases, the J end lost 4 bases, and 15 bases lay between the germline ends. The germline V gene encodes CDR1 SGDLS and CDR2 YYNGEE. The CDR3 has 15 amino acids. The CDR3 sequence is CASSVNREDGYGYTF. In DNA form, the CDR3 reads TGTGCCAGCAGCGTTAACAGGGAGGACGGCTATGGCTACACCTTC.

This clonotype occurred many times. The CDR3 coding sequence is TGTGCCAGCAGCTTAGGTTCCCCGCAGGGTAGATTCTCCTACGAGCAGTACTTC. Translated: CASSLGSPQGRFSYEQYF. This chain links TRBV11-2 with TRBJ2-7; the D gene is possibly TRBD1 (5 bases). The germline V gene encodes CDR1 SGHAT and CDR2 FQNNGV. Trimming took off 1 base at V and 0 bases at J, with 19 bases between the two ends. The CDR3 runs to 18 residues.

This clonotype was observed at least ten times. The rearrangement uses TRBV28 and TRBJ2-2; maybe TRBD2 (5 bases). V lost 8 bases to trimming and J lost 3 bases, with 37 bases between them. CDR1 and CDR2 (germline): MDHEN, SYDVKM. The CDR3 is 22 amino acids. For the CDR3, the DNA is TGTGCCAGCGACTTAACGGCCCTATTGGGGAGCCCCTTGTCCACGGACACCGGGGAGCTGTTTTTT. The encoded protein is CASDLTALLGSPLSTDTGELFF. The variable domain in full, completed from reference TRBV28 and TRBJ2-2, reads DVKVTQSSRYLVKRTGEKVFLECVQDMDHENMFWYRQDPGLGLRLIYFSYDVKMKEKGDIPEGYSVSREKKERFSLILESASTNQTSMYLCASDLTALLGSPLSTDTGELFFGEGSRLTVL.

The rearrangement links TRBV9 to TRBJ2-7; 12 bases line up with TRBD2. From germline, CDR1 is SGDLS and CDR2 YYNGEE. Unmatched junction bases numbered 13, after V lost 0 bases and J lost 6 bases. The CDR3 covers 18 residues. As DNA, the CDR3 is TGTGCCAGCAGCGTAGGTTTACTAGCGGGAGGAAAGAATAGCGAGCAGTACTTC. This translates into CASSVGLLAGGKNSEQYF.

This clonotype appeared many times. CDR3: CASLSYSGRTNEQFF. The CDR3 nucleotides read TGTGCCAGCTTAAGCTATAGCGGGAGGACCAATGAGCAGTTCTTC. This sequence joins TRBV7-2 and TRBJ2-1; 10 bases line up with TRBD2. V trimming: 8 bases; J trimming: 6 bases; junction bases outside the gene matches: 10. Germline CDR1 is SGHTA and CDR2 is FQGNSA. This CDR3 has 15 residues. The full variable domain, rest sourced from reference TRBV7-2 and TRBJ2-1, is GAGVSQSPSNKVTEKGKDVELRCDPISGHTALYWYRQSLGQGLEFLIYFQGNSAPDKSGLPSDRFSAERTGGSVSTLTIQRTQQEDSAVYLCASLSYSGRTNEQFFGPGTRLTVL.

This clonotype was picked up many times. V gene TRBV6-5 combines with J gene TRBJ1-3, with 7 nucleotides matching TRBD1. This CDR3 has 14 residues. V was pared by 2 bases and J by 5 bases, with 3 bases of the junction left unmatched. Germline CDR1 reads MNHEY; CDR2 reads SVGAGI. CDR3 coding DNA: TGTGCCAGCAGTTACGGACAGGCCCGAAACACCATATATTTT. This encodes CASSYGQARNTIYF.

As to this clonotype: Just one base apart from a much larger clone, this may be a read error. DNA of the CDR3: TGTGACACACGAGCGGACAATGAGCAGTTCTTC. Translation: CDTRADNEQFF. The chain recombines TRBV10-3 with TRBJ2-1; tentatively, D is TRBD2 (5 bases). The CDR3 has 11 amino acids. In germline, CDR1 is ENHRY, CDR2 SYGVKD.

The chain carries TRBV5-1 and TRBJ2-2; D unresolved. In germline, CDR1 is SGHRS, CDR2 YFSETQ. V lost 0 bases to trimming and J lost 8 bases, with 17 bases between them. The CDR3 has 16 residues. In nucleotides, the CDR3 is TGCGCCAGCAGCTTGGATCCCGGCAGGAAAGTTGGGGAGCTGTTTTTT. Translating gives CASSLDPGRKVGELFF. Using reference TRBV5-1 and TRBJ2-2 for the parts outside the CDR3, the full variable domain is KAGVTQTPRYLIKTRGQQVTLSCSPISGHRSVSWYQQTPGQGLQFLFEYFSETQRNKGNFPGRFSGRQFSNSRSEMNVSTLELGDSALYLCASSLDPGRKVGELFFGEGSRLTVL.

This clonotype was counted at least ten times. V usage is TRBV7-9 and J usage is TRBJ2-1; D gene unclear. Between the trimmed V and J ends, which lost 1 base and 6 bases, there was a span of 10 bases. This CDR3 has 14 residues. Germline CDR1 is SEHNR and CDR2 is FQNEAQ (reference sequence). The CDR3 sequence: CASSLVVAVNEQFF. DNA of the CDR3: TGTGCCAGCAGCTTAGTTGTGGCAGTCAATGAGCAGTTCTTC. Full variable domain (remainder filled in from reference TRBV7-9 and TRBJ2-1): DTGVSQNPRHKITKRGQNVTFRCDPISEHNRLYWYRQTLGQGPEFLTYFQNEAQLEKSRLLSDRFSAERPKGSFSTLEIQRTEQGDSAMYLCASSLVVAVNEQFFGPGTRLTVL.

In this sample, this clonotype turned up many times. The gene calls are TRBV28 and TRBJ2-3; 12 bases map to TRBD2. Trimming cost V 6 bases and J 0 bases; bases outside gene matches: 10. The germline CDR1 and CDR2 sequences are MDHEN and SYDVKM. This CDR3 comprises 18 residues. CDR3 sequence (DNA): TGTGCCAGCAGCTCCCTAGCGGGAGGGAAAACTAGCACAGATACGCAGTATTTT. It encodes CASSSLAGGKTSTDTQYF.

There are a few counts of this clonotype. The chain links TRBV4-3 to TRBJ2-3; the D gene is possibly TRBD1 (5 bases). Per germline, CDR1 LGHNA and CDR2 YSLEER. The CDR3 length is 15 residues. V lost 1 base to trimming and J lost 2 bases, with 10 bases between them. Here the CDR3 reads CASSQVDIHTDTQYF. The DNA for the CDR3 is TGCGCCAGCAGCCAAGTGGACATTCACACAGATACGCAGTATTTT.

This clonotype has a count of ten or more. The rearrangement uses TRBV12-3 or TRBV12-4 and TRBJ2-7, with D hard to call. The CDR3 length is 13 residues. V was trimmed by 5 bases and J by 7 bases, leaving 15 bases between them. CDR3 sequence: CASSQNVQIEQYF. Written as DNA, the CDR3 is TGTGCCAGCAGTCAAAACGTGCAGATAGAGCAGTACTTC.

This clonotype was observed many times. J is TRBJ2-7 and V is TRBV11-2; D possibly corresponds to TRBD1 (5 bases). The CDR3 has 15 amino acids. The V end lost 0 bases, the J end lost 2 bases, and 11 bases lay between the germline ends. Germline V lookup: CDR1 SGHAT, CDR2 FQNNGV. CDR3 DNA sequence: TGTGCCAGCAGCTTAGAATCAGGGATTCCCTACGAGCAGTACTTC. This translates into CASSLESGIPYEQYF.

About this clonotype: Possible read error: a much larger clone is one base away. The CDR3 ends on some other residue instead of the conserved phenylalanine or tryptophan, so this is likely a read error. The V gene is TRBV29-1, the J gene TRBJ2-5, with D possibly called TRBD1 or TRBD2 (5 bases each). Germline values: CDR1 SQVTM, CDR2 ANQGSEA. V shed 5 bases and J shed 2 bases, with 15 bases lying between them. The CDR3 length is 14 residues. The CDR3 region has the DNA TGCAGCGTTTTCCCCCACGGGGCTCAAGAGACCCAGTACTCC. It is translated as CSVFPHGAQETQYS.

The table lists this clonotype with many counts. The chain carries TRBV18 and TRBJ2-1, with 9 nucleotides matching TRBD2. The ends lost 2 bases at V and 7 bases at J; junction bases unmatched: 9. Germline CDR1 and CDR2: KGHSH and LQKENI. This CDR3 is built from 16 residues. This CDR3 reads CASSPGGLASLNEQFF. In nucleotides, the CDR3 is TGTGCCAGCTCACCAGGTGGACTAGCGTCCCTAAATGAGCAGTTCTTC.

In nucleotides, the CDR3 is TGTGCCAGTAGCCCATTTGGGGGACTTAAGGAGACCCAGTACTTC. This translates into CASSPFGGLKETQYF. V gene TRBV19 combines with J gene TRBJ2-5, with D possibly being TRBD2 (6 bases). The V and J ends lost 6 bases and 5 bases respectively, with 19 bases between them. The CDR3 has 15 amino acids. Germline lookup yields CDR1 LNHDA and CDR2 SQIVND (reference sequence).

This clonotype was picked up many times. This chain joins TRBV27 and TRBJ2-7; 8 bases match TRBD2. With V trimmed by 2 bases and J by 3 bases, 6 bases remained unmatched. The CDR3 sequence is 15 residues long. Germline assignment: CDR1 MNHEY and CDR2 SMNVEV (reference sequence). The CDR3 spells CASSLVAGFHYEQYF. The CDR3 region has the DNA TGTGCCAGCAGTTTAGTAGCGGGGTTCCACTACGAGCAGTACTTC.

This clonotype was seen repeatedly, ten times or more. The chain employs TRBV19 and TRBJ1-2; D gene unclear. CDR1 is LNHDA, CDR2 SQIVND, per germline (reference sequence). The CDR3 runs to 13 residues. Trimming removed 7 bases from V and 3 bases from J, with 12 bases in between. CDR3 amino acids: CASTFDPYYGYTF. The CDR3, as DNA: TGTGCCAGTACCTTCGATCCTTACTATGGCTACACCTTC.

This clonotype was found a few times. The chain has TRBV29-1 and TRBJ2-1; D possibly corresponds to TRBD2 (6 bases). V was trimmed by 4 bases and J by 7 bases, leaving 23 bases between them. In germline, CDR1 is SQVTM, CDR2 ANQGSEA. The CDR3 loop spans 16 amino acids. CDR3: CSVALYPGAGQNEQFF. CDR3 in DNA: TGCAGCGTTGCGCTATACCCGGGAGCGGGTCAAAATGAGCAGTTCTTC.

This rearrangement joins TRBV3-1 to TRBJ2-1; 11 nucleotides align to TRBD2. Germline CDR1 reads LGHDT; CDR2 reads YNNKEL (reference sequence). After removal of 0 bases from V and 6 bases from J, the junction contained 7 bases not matched to a gene. The CDR3 is 17 amino acids. The CDR3 loop reads CASSQDRTSGWPNEQFF. The CDR3 DNA reads TGTGCCAGCAGCCAAGATCGGACTAGCGGGTGGCCCAATGAGCAGTTCTTC.

This clonotype has just a few counts. This rearrangement joins TRBV4-1 to TRBJ1-2; D is undetermined. There are 11 residues in the CDR3. V was clipped by 3 bases and J by 6 bases, with 5 bases between them. CDR1 is MGHRA and CDR2 is YSYEKL in the germline V gene. The CDR3 here is CASSQPDGYTF. CDR3 DNA: TGCGCCAGCAGCCAGCCAGATGGCTACACCTTC.

This clonotype was seen a handful of times. The genes are TRBV20-1 and TRBJ1-1; D not resolved. The CDR3 runs 15 residues. Germline loops: CDR1 DFQATT, CDR2 SNEGSKA (reference sequence). Trimming removed 0 bases at V and 0 bases at J, with 11 bases between. The DNA for the CDR3 is TGCAGTGCTAGAGATAGGCGGGCCTTGAACACTGAAGCTTTCTTT. It yields the protein CSARDRRALNTEAFF.

The V gene is TRBV6-1, the J gene TRBJ2-2; TRBD2 matches 7 bases. The CDR3 extends over 13 amino acids. Germline lookup yields CDR1 MNHNS and CDR2 SASEGT. Trimming at V came to 6 bases and at J to 4 bases, leaving 2 bases not matched to a gene. In DNA form, the CDR3 reads TGTGCCAGCAGGCGGACTAGCACCGGGGAGCTGTTTTTT. It codes for CASRRTSTGELFF.